This TCR beta chain was sequenced in a study of beta chain features in type 1 diabetes. As for the study in general: Sorted cells, 107,917,701 in number, were examined across all samples.

Sequencing targeted expressed TCRB transcripts, as all isolated RNA had been reverse transcribed. About 3.6 million reads was the average for naive, central memory and regulatory T cell samples. Here immunoSEQ multiplex PCR was the method, and the copy in TCRdb shows in-frame clones only, minus some. In the table there are almost 350,000 clones, around 9% of which are singletons. About this clone itself: What it binds is not known.

One heparinised draw, averaging about 116 mL, was taken per donor. Study-level points and caveats: There was a moderate but significant shortening of TCRB CDR3s in all four CD4+ subsets of Type 1 diabetes patients.

CDR1 is LGHNA and CDR2 is YNFKEQ in the germline V gene. There are 17 residues in the CDR3. J was trimmed by 1 base and V by 2 bases; bases with no gene match: 6. Sequencing was carried out using central memory CD4+ T cells from blood. The receptor's source is a man in his thirties or forties with type 1 diabetes. The V call is TRBV4-2, the J call TRBJ2-1; 9 nucleotides match TRBD2. The CDR3 here is CASSQQAAGGSYNEQFF. As DNA, the CDR3 is TGTGCCAGCAGCCAACAAGCCGCGGGGGGGTCCTACAATGAGCAGTTCTTC.